A single sample is the source of the 12 T cell receptor beta chains below, sequenced in a study of shared clonotypes between healthy human individuals. The assay was immunoSEQ multiplex PCR, and TCRdb's table has in-frame clones only and misses some. The sample comprises approximately 1,500,000 clones, roughly 95% of which are singletons, and 1.2% rests with the top ten. Sample: naive CD4+ T cells sorted from blood. Subset given: CD45RA+ positively selected. The receptor set was obtained from a man aged 25 to 40 in good health.

The chain joins TRBV6-5 to TRBJ2-3, with TRBD2 identical over 8 bases. The CDR3 has 15 residues. Germline loops: CDR1 MNHEY, CDR2 SVGAGI. J gave up 4 bases and V 7 bases, and 10 bases lay outside the gene matches. The CDR3 nucleotides are TGTGCCAGCAACACGGGAGGGGGTCGGGCAGATACGCAGTATTTT. This encodes CASNTGGGRADTQYF.

The J gene is TRBJ2-7, the V gene TRBV27, with 12 bases that match TRBD1. This CDR3 is built from 15 residues. With 10 bases clipped from V and 2 bases from J, the junction kept 9 bases outside the gene matches. The germline V gene has CDR1 MNHEY and CDR2 SMNVEV (reference sequence). Here the CDR3 reads CATKSGTGGAYEQYF. The CDR3 coding sequence is TGTGCCACCAAGTCCGGGACAGGGGGCGCCTACGAGCAGTACTTC.

The genes are TRBV11-2 and TRBJ1-5, with no clear D. The CDR3 runs to 12 residues. Trimming took 1 base from V and 4 from J, leaving 2 bases between them. From germline, CDR1 is SGHAT and CDR2 FQNNGV. CDR3 amino acids: CASSLANQPQHF. CDR3 nucleotides: TGTGCCAGCAGCTTAGCTAATCAGCCCCAGCATTTT.

The CDR3, as DNA: TGTGCCAGCAGTCGACGACTAGCGGCAAGCACAGATACGCAGTATTTT. Protein: CASSRRLAASTDTQYF. The rearrangement joins TRBV7-9 to TRBJ2-3; TRBD2 agrees at 9 bases. V shed 6 bases, J shed 0 bases, and the junction held 7 bases outside the gene matches. Germline V gene lookup returns CDR1 SEHNR and CDR2 FQNEAQ (reference sequence). This CDR3 is built from 16 residues. Full variable domain (remainder filled in from reference TRBV7-9 and TRBJ2-3): DTGVSQNPRHKITKRGQNVTFRCDPISEHNRLYWYRQTLGQGPEFLTYFQNEAQLEKSRLLSDRFSAERPKGSFSTLEIQRTEQGDSAMYLCASSRRLAASTDTQYFGPGTRLTVL.

This clone has a single count. The V and J genes are TRBV7-3 and TRBJ2-3, with D unclear. The ends were cut back, 0 bases at V and 6 bases at J, with 7 bases in the middle. The germline CDR1 and CDR2 sequences are SGHTA and FQGTGA. The CDR3 has 13 amino acids. CDR3 in amino acids: CASSLTRSDTQYF. CDR3 in DNA: TGTGCCAGCAGCTTAACCCGGTCCGATACGCAGTATTTT.

J is TRBJ1-5 and V is TRBV15; 7 positions agree with TRBD1. Trimming cost V 1 base and J 5 bases; bases outside gene matches: 5. Germline CDR1 is LNHNV and CDR2 is YYDKDF (reference sequence). This CDR3 comprises 15 residues. The CDR3, as DNA: TGTGCCACCAGCAGAGTCGAAGGGGGCCATCAGCCCCAGCATTTT. Translated: CATSRVEGGHQPQHF.

The rearrangement joins TRBV6-5 to TRBJ1-2; 7 positions agree with TRBD1. CDR3 length equals 14 residues. The V gene end was trimmed by 6 bases and the J gene end by 4 bases; junction bases not matched to a gene: 8. The germline V gene encodes CDR1 MNHEY and CDR2 SVGAGI. The CDR3 region is CASRRQGRGYGYTF. The CDR3 DNA reads TGTGCCAGCAGAAGACAGGGAAGGGGCTATGGCTACACCTTC.

The DNA of the CDR3 is TGTGCCAGCAGCTTACAGTCTGGAAACACCATATATTTT. Its protein is CASSLQSGNTIYF. This chain links TRBV5-5 with TRBJ1-3; D uncertain. Germline V gene sequence: CDR1 SGHKS, CDR2 YYEKEE (reference sequence). This CDR3 comprises 13 residues. V lost 2 bases and J 1 base, leaving 4 bases between the germline ends. Filled out from reference TRBV5-5 and TRBJ1-3, the complete variable domain reads DAGVTQSPTHLIKTRGQQVTLRCSPISGHKSVSWYQQVLGQGPQFIFQYYEKEERGRGNFPDRFSARQFPNYSSELNVNALLLGDSALYLCASSLQSGNTIYFGEGSWLTVV.

The J gene is TRBJ2-7, the V gene TRBV4-1; D not resolved. Trimming removed 3 bases from V and 0 bases from J, with 9 bases in between. The CDR3 length is 14 residues. Germline V gene lookup returns CDR1 MGHRA and CDR2 YSYEKL. CDR3 DNA sequence: TGCGCCAGCAGCCACCCCGACTTCTCCTACGAGCAGTACTTC. This translates into CASSHPDFSYEQYF.

CDR3 in amino acids: CATSRGQRNYGYTF. The CDR3 bases are TGTGCCACCAGCAGGGGCCAGAGAAACTATGGCTACACCTTC. This chain connects TRBV15 to TRBJ1-2; D not resolved. The CDR3 length is 14 residues. Trimming cost V 3 bases and J 2 bases, with 10 bases left between them. The germline gives CDR1 LNHNV, CDR2 YYDKDF (reference sequence).

This clone was seen a single time. The chain links TRBV7-8 to TRBJ2-7; 7 nucleotides match TRBD1. The CDR3 is 15 residues long. CDR1 and CDR2 from the germline V gene are SGHVS and FQNEAQ. Trimming took 3 bases from V and 2 from J; bases not matched to a gene: 7. CDR3 sequence (DNA): TGTGCCAGCAGCTTCATGAGGGACAGAACCTACGAGCAGTACTTC. Its protein is CASSFMRDRTYEQYF.

The chain has TRBV6-1 and TRBJ2-3; unclear D gene. V was pared by 5 bases and J by 5 bases, with 5 bases between. CDR1 and CDR2 from the germline V gene are MNHNS and SASEGT. The length of the CDR3 is 11 residues. CDR3 region: CASSYGDTQYF. In nucleotides, the CDR3 is TGTGCCAGCAGTTACGGAGATACGCAGTATTTT.